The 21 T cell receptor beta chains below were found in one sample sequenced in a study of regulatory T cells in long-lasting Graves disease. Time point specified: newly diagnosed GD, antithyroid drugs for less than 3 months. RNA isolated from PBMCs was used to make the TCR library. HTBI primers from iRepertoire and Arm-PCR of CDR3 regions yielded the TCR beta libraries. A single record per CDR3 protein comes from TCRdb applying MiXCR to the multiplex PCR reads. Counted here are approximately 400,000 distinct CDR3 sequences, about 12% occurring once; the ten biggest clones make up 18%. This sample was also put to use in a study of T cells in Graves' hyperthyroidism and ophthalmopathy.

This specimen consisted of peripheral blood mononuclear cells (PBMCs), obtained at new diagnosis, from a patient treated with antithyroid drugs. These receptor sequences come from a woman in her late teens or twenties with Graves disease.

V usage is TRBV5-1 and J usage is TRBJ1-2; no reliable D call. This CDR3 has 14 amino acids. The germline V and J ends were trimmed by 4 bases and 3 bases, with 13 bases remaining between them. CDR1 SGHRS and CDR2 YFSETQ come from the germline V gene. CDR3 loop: CASSPTAADYGYTF. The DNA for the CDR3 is TGCGCCAGCAGCCCGACCGCGGCCGACTATGGCTACACCTTC.

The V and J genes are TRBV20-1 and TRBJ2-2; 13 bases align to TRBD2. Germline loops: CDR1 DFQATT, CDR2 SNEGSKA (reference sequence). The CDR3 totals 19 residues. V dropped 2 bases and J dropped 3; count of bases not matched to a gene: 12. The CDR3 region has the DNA TGCAGTGCTAGATGTACTACTAGCGGGAGGGCCGGTGACACCGGGGAGCTGTTTTTT. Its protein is CSARCTTSGRAGDTGELFF.

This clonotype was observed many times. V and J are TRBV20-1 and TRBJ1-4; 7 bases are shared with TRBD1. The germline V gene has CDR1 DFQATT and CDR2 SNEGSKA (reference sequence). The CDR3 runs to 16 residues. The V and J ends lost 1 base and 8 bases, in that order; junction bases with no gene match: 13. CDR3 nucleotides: TGCAGTGCTAGAGGCGTCGGACAGGCTTCTGAGGAAAAACTGTTTTTT. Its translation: CSARGVGQASEEKLFF.

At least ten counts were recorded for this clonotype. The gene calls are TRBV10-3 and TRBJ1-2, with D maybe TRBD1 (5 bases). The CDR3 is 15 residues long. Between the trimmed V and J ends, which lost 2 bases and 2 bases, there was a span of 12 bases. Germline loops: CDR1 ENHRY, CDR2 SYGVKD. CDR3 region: CAISEPKGINYGYTF. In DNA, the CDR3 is TGTGCCATCAGTGAGCCTAAGGGGATAAACTATGGCTACACCTTC.

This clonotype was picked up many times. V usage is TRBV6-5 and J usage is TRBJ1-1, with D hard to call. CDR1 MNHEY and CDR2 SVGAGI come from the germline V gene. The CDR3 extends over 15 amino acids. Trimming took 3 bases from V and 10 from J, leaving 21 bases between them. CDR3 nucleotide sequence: TGTGCCAGCAGTTATTCATACATAGGGCCCCCTGGAGCTTTCTTT. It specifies CASSYSYIGPPGAFF.

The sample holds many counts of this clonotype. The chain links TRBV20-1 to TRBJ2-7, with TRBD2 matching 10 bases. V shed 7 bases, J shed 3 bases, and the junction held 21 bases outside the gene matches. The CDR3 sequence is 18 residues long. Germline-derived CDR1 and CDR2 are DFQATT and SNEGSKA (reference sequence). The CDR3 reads CSGADPLAGALYGYEQYF. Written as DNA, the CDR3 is TGCAGTGGGGCTGATCCGCTAGCGGGAGCACTCTACGGCTACGAGCAGTACTTC.

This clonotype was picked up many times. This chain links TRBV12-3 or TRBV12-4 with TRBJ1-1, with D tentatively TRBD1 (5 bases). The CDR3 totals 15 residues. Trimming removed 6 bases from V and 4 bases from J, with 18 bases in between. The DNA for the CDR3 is TGTGCCAGCAGGCCGTTTCATGGCAGGGCCACTGAAGCTTTCTTT. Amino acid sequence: CASRPFHGRATEAFF.

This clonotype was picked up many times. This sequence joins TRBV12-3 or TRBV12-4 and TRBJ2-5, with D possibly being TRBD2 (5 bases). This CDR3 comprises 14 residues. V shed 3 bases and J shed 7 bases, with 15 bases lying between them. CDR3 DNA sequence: TGTGCCAGCAGTTTTTCAGCCGTAGAGGGGACCCAGTACTTC. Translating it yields CASSFSAVEGTQYF.

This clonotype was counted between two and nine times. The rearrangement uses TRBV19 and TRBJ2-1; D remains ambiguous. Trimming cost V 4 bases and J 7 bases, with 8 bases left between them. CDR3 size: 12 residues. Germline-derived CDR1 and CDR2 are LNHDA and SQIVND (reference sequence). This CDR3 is CASSNLGNEQFF. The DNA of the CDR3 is TGTGCCAGTAGTAACCTAGGAAATGAGCAGTTCTTC.

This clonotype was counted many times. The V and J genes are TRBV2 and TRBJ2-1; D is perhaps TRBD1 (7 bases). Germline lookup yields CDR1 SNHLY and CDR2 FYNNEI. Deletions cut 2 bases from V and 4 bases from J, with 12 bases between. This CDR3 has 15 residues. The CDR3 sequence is CASSEQGGPYNEQFF. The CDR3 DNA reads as TGTGCCAGCAGTGAACAGGGGGGTCCTTACAATGAGCAGTTCTTC.

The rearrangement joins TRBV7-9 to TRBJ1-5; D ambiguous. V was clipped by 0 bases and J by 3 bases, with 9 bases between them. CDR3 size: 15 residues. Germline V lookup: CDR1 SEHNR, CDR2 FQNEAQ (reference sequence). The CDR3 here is CASSLAGQFNQPQHF. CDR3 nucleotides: TGTGCCAGCAGCTTAGCGGGTCAGTTCAATCAGCCCCAGCATTTT.

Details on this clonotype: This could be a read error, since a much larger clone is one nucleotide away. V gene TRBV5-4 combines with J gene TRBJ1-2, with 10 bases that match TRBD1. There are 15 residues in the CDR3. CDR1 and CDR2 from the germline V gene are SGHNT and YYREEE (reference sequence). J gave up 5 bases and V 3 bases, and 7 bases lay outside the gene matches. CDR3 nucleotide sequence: TGTGCCAGCAGCTGGGGGACAGGGGTAGATTATGGCTACACCTTC. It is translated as CASSWGTGVDYGYTF. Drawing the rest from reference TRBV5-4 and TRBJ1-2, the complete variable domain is ETGVTQSPTHLIKTRGQQVTLRCSSQSGHNTVSWYQQALGQGPQFIFQYYREEENGRGNFPPRFSGLQFPNYSSELNVNALELDDSALYLCASSWGTGVDYGYTFGSGTRLTVV.

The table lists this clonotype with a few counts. CDR3 bases: TGCAGTGCTAGTTCCAGCGGGAAGGCAGATACGCAGTATTTT. Translated: CSASSSGKADTQYF. The chain joins TRBV20-1 to TRBJ2-3, with TRBD2 matching 7 bases. The ends lost 3 bases at V and 4 bases at J; junction bases unmatched: 7. Germline V gene data show CDR1 as DFQATT and CDR2 as SNEGSKA (reference sequence). The CDR3 totals 14 residues.

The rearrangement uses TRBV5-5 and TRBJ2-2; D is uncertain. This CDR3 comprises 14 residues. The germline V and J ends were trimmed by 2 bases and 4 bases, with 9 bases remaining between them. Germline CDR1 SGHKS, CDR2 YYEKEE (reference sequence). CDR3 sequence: CASSLGATTGELFF. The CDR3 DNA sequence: TGTGCCAGCAGCTTAGGTGCTACCACCGGGGAGCTGTTTTTT.

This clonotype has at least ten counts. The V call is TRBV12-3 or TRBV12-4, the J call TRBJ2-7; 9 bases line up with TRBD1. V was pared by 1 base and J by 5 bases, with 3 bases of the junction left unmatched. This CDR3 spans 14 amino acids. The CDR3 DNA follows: TGTGCCAGCAGTTTAGAAGGGACAGGGAACGAGCAGTACTTC. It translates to CASSLEGTGNEQYF.

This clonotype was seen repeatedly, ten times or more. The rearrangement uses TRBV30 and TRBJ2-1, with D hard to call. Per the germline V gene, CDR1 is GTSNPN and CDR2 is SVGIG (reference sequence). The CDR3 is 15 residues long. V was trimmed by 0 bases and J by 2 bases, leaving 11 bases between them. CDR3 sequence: CAWSVLGLPYNEQFF. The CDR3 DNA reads TGTGCCTGGAGTGTTCTAGGCCTTCCCTACAATGAGCAGTTCTTC. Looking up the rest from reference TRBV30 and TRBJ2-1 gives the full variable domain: SQTIHQWPATLVQPVGSPLSLECTVEGTSNPNLYWYRQAAGRGLQLLFYSVGIGQISSEVPQNLSASRPQDRQFILSSKKLLLSDSGFYLCAWSVLGLPYNEQFFGPGTRLTVL.

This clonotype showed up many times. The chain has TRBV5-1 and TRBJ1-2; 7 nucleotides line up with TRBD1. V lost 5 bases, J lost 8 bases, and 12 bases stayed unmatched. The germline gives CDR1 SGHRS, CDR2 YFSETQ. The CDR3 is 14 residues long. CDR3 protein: CASRPTGSLEGYTF. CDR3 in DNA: TGCGCCAGCAGACCGACAGGGAGCCTTGAAGGCTACACCTTC.

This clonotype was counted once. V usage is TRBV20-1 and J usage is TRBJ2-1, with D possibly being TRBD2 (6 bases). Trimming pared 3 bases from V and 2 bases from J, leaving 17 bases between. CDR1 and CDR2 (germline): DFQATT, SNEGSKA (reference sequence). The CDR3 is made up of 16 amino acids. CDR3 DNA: TGCAGTGCTAGCCGGACTGGCGGGGCGCCCTACAATGAGCAGTTCTTC. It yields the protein CSASRTGGAPYNEQFF.

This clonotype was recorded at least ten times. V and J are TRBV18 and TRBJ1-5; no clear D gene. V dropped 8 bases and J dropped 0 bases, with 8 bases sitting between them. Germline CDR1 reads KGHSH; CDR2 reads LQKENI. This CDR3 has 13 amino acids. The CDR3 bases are TGTGCCAGCAGTTATAATAGCAATCAGCCCCAGCATTTT. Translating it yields CASSYNSNQPQHF. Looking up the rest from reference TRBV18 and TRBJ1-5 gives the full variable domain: NAGVMQNPRHLVRRRGQEARLRCSPMKGHSHVYWYRQLPEEGLKFMVYLQKENIIDESGMPKERFSAEFPKEGPSILRIQQVVRGDSAAYFCASSYNSNQPQHFGDGTRLSIL.

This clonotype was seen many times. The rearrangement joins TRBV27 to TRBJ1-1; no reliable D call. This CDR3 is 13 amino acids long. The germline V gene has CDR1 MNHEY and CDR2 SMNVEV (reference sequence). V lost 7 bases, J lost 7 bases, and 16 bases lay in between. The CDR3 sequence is CASTWFLGGEAFF. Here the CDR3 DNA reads TGTGCCAGCACCTGGTTCCTTGGTGGTGAAGCTTTCTTT.

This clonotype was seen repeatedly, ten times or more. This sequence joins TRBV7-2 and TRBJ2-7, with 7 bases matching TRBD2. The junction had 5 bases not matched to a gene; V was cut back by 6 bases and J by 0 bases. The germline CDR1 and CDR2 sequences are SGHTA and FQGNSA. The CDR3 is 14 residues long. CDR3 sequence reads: CASRAGPGSYEQYF. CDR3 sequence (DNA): TGTGCCAGCAGAGCGGGACCGGGCTCCTACGAGCAGTACTTC.